Listed here is a single T cell receptor (beta chain). Authors' analysis steps: Reference gene primer amplification gave estimated nucleated cell counts. Produced via immunoSEQ multiplex PCR; TCRdb's table is partial and in-frame only. From that table come the V and J calls and clone size; the DNA was used to work out D and trimming. The sample has about 100,000 clones, 80% to 90% seen once; the top ten hold around 5%. This sample stems from a study of blood T cell repertoires in COVID-19. Whole-study context: Sites in the United States, Italy and Spain provided acute and convalescent COVID-19 samples.

This TCR was recovered from a human donor in a cohort sampled during active COVID-19. The specimen sequenced was peripheral blood.

DNA of the CDR3: TGCGCCAGCAGTTCCAGGGGTGGTGGCGGGAATGAGCAGTTCTTC. Translated, it gives CASSSRGGGGNEQFF. The rearrangement joins TRBV5-1 to TRBJ2-1; possible D gene TRBD1, 6 bases. CDR1 is SGHRS and CDR2 is YFSETQ in the germline V gene. V lost 5 bases, J lost 7 bases, and 19 bases lay in between. The CDR3 totals 15 residues.